What follows are 13 T cell receptor beta chains derived from one specimen sequenced in a study of T cell responses to AZD1222 COVID-19 vaccine. Clones were read by immunoSEQ multiplex PCR, and TCRdb kept only the in-frame ones, dropping some. The sample lists over 15,000 clones, roughly 86% seen once, with 8% to 10% in the top ten. The source was peripheral blood, collected 28 days after the second AZD1222 dose. These receptors were obtained from an adult who received the AZD1222 COVID-19 vaccine.

This rearrangement joins TRBV19 to TRBJ1-5; D gene unclear. Looked up from germline, CDR1 is LNHDA and CDR2 is SQIVND (reference sequence). Trimming removed 5 bases at V and 5 bases at J, with 10 bases between. The length of the CDR3 is 13 residues. This chain's CDR3 is CASSVRPDQPQHF. The CDR3 nucleotides are TGTGCCAGTAGTGTCAGGCCGGATCAGCCCCAGCATTTT.

In DNA form, the CDR3 reads TGTGCCAGTAGTGTTGAGGGGCTGCGCGGGCTTCAGCCCCAGCATTTT. Its protein is CASSVEGLRGLQPQHF. V gene TRBV19 combines with J gene TRBJ1-5, with TRBD1 as a possible D gene (5 bases). The CDR3 spans 16 residues. CDR1 is LNHDA, CDR2 SQIVND, per germline (reference sequence). V lost 5 bases, J lost 6 bases, and 20 bases lay in between.

The J gene is TRBJ2-3, the V gene TRBV19; 11 nucleotides line up with TRBD2. The CDR3 is made up of 15 amino acids. J gave up 1 base and V 3 bases, and 0 bases lay outside the gene matches. CDR1 LNHDA and CDR2 SQIVND come from the germline V gene (reference sequence). CDR3 in amino acids: CASSMGLAGTDTQYF. CDR3 sequence (DNA): TGTGCCAGTAGTATGGGACTAGCGGGCACAGATACGCAGTATTTT. The variable domain in full, with the rest retrieved from reference TRBV19 and TRBJ2-3, is DGGITQSPKYLFRKEGQNVTLSCEQNLNHDAMYWYRQDPGQGLRLIYYSQIVNDFQKGDIAEGYSVSREKKESFPLTVTSAQKNPTAFYLCASSMGLAGTDTQYFGPGTRLTVL.

The rearrangement uses TRBV7-3 and TRBJ2-3; the match to TRBD2 covers 9 bases. The V segment lost 2 bases and the J segment 10 bases; nucleotides outside the gene matches: 4. The length of the CDR3 is 13 residues. CDR1 is SGHTA and CDR2 is FQGTGA in the germline V gene. The DNA of the CDR3 is TGTGCCAGCAGCTTAGGGCTAGCGGGATCGCAGTATTTT. Encoded protein: CASSLGLAGSQYF.

This sequence joins TRBV6-5 and TRBJ1-6, with D hard to call. The CDR3 covers 13 residues. Germline-derived CDR1 and CDR2 are MNHEY and SVGAGI. V gave up 6 bases and J gave up 10 bases, with 13 bases separating them. Here the CDR3 reads CASRSEASSPLHF. CDR3 DNA sequence: TGTGCCAGCAGGTCAGAGGCCTCCTCACCCCTCCACTTT.

The rearrangement joins TRBV24-1 to TRBJ2-2; TRBD2 aligns across 7 bases. After removal of 7 bases from V and 6 bases from J, the junction contained 1 base not matched to a gene. Looked up from germline, CDR1 is KGHDR and CDR2 is SFDVKD. The CDR3 loop spans 12 amino acids. CDR3: CATRRGAGELFF. The CDR3, as DNA: TGTGCCACCAGACGGGGGGCCGGGGAGCTGTTTTTT.

The chain links TRBV7-8 to TRBJ2-4; D possibly corresponds to TRBD1 (5 bases). The V gene's germline CDR1 is SGHVS and CDR2 FQNEAQ. Trimming took off 5 bases at V and 1 base at J, with 12 bases between the two ends. CDR3 length: 15 residues. The CDR3 sequence is CASSQTSGAKNIQYF. The CDR3 nucleotides are TGTGCCAGCAGCCAGACATCAGGGGCCAAAAACATTCAGTACTTC.

The rearrangement links TRBV13 to TRBJ2-3; D perhaps matches TRBD2 (6 bases). CDR1 PRHDT and CDR2 FYEKMQ come from the germline V gene (reference sequence). The CDR3 totals 14 residues. V lost 3 bases and J lost 2, with 9 bases in between. The CDR3 DNA is TGTGCCAGCAGCTTTAGCGGAGCCACAGATACGCAGTATTTT. Its translation: CASSFSGATDTQYF.

This chain links TRBV18 with TRBJ2-3; D gene ambiguous. Trimming took 4 bases from V and 5 from J, leaving 10 bases between them. CDR1 KGHSH and CDR2 LQKENI come from the germline V gene. The CDR3 loop spans 13 amino acids. The CDR3 nucleotides are TGTGCCAGCTCACGAACGACGAGAGATACGCAGTATTTT. It translates to CASSRTTRDTQYF.

The chain recombines TRBV5-1 with TRBJ2-5, with 13 bases lining up with TRBD2. The CDR3 has 18 amino acids. Germline trimming cut 0 bases from V and 2 bases from J; bases unmatched to any gene: 7. From germline, CDR1 is SGHRS and CDR2 YFSETQ. The CDR3: CASSLGGLAGAGQETQYF. The CDR3 bases are TGCGCCAGCAGCTTGGGTGGACTAGCGGGAGCGGGACAAGAGACCCAGTACTTC.

With respect to this clone: The same CDR3 is also encoded by other DNA sequences in this sample. This chain links TRBV7-9 with TRBJ2-3; 7 nucleotides agree with TRBD2. V shed 5 bases and J 2 bases; nucleotides not matched to a gene: 4. The CDR3 contains 14 residues. Germline V gene data show CDR1 as SEHNR and CDR2 as FQNEAQ (reference sequence). The DNA for the CDR3 is TGTGCCAGCAGCCGAAGCGGGAACACAGATACGCAGTATTTT. Amino acid sequence: CASSRSGNTDTQYF.

The gene calls are TRBV7-8 and TRBJ1-4; D is perhaps TRBD1 (6 bases). Germline loops: CDR1 SGHVS, CDR2 FQNEAQ. V was shortened by 5 bases and J by 0 bases, with 10 bases between the two germline ends. The CDR3 is made up of 15 amino acids. The DNA of the CDR3 is TGTGCCAGCAGCGCTCGGACAGCAACTAATGAAAAACTGTTTTTT. It specifies CASSARTATNEKLFF.

V and J are TRBV4-1 and TRBJ2-3; tentatively, D is TRBD1 (7 bases). The CDR3 loop spans 17 amino acids. V was clipped by 4 bases and J by 0 bases, with 17 bases between them. Looked up from germline, CDR1 is MGHRA and CDR2 is YSYEKL. CDR3 region: CASSRKGAGSSTDTQYF. CDR3 sequence (DNA): TGCGCCAGCAGCCGAAAGGGGGCGGGGAGTAGCACAGATACGCAGTATTTT.